This T cell receptor beta chain was profiled in a study of OX40 agonist ivuxolimab in advanced cancers. In the study overall: At doses from 0.01 to 10 mg/kg, patients were given intravenous ivuxolimab every 2 weeks. Regarding the study as a whole: The CD4+ and CD8+ T cells in the blood had expanded clonally by week 6 at 0.1 to 3.0 mg/kg.

Libraries were prepared by immunoSEQ multiplex PCR; TCRdb keeps only in-frame clonotypes and omits some of them. The data contain about 43,000 clones, more than 80% of them seen just once; the ten biggest clones take up 4% to 4.5%. On this clone: Antigen unknown.

This CDR3 is 16 amino acids long. Trimming removed 4 bases from V and 4 bases from J; junction bases left unmatched: 11. Germline CDR1 is SNHLY and CDR2 is FYNNEI. This receptor was identified in an adult with an advanced solid tumor such as melanoma, head and neck, liver or kidney cancer. Sequencing used CD4+ or CD8+ T cells sorted from blood, obtained in a trial of the OX40 agonist ivuxolimab. The rearrangement links TRBV2 to TRBJ2-7; TRBD1 matches at 9 bases. CDR3 coding DNA: TGTGCCAGCAGTGGGACTTACCGGGACAGGGCTTACGAGCAGTACTTC. Its translation: CASSGTYRDRAYEQYF.